Here is one T cell receptor beta chain with its context. What it binds is unknown. This specimen belongs to a study of radiation and T cells in renal cell carcinoma. Study outcomes and limitations: Irradiated tumors had higher TCR clonality than control tumors.

The repertoire was sequenced with immunoSEQ multiplex PCR; TCRdb's copy has only in-frame clones and lacks some. Of approximately 16,000 clones listed, 50% to 60% are singletons. Treatment given: treatment-naive control, cytoreductive nephrectomy. J was trimmed by 9 bases and V by 4 bases; bases with no gene match: 12. CDR1 and CDR2 (germline): SQVTM, ANQGSEA. The CDR3 consists of 14 residues. Source: tumor tissue, taken from a patient whose treatment was nephrectomy without radiotherapy. This chain links TRBV29-1 with TRBJ2-3, with 8 bases aligning to TRBD2. This clonotype originated in a man aged 45-65 years with renal cell carcinoma. Written as DNA, the CDR3 is TGCAGCGTTGCTATCGGGAGGGCCGGGTCGACGCAGTATTTT. It codes for CSVAIGRAGSTQYF.